The subject of this entry is one T cell receptor beta chain. Germline values: CDR1 LGHNA, CDR2 YNFKEQ. The CDR3 is 17 amino acids. The ends were cut back, 1 base at V and 2 bases at J, with 14 bases in the middle. This sample was included in a study of blood T cells in healthy people across ages. For the second PCR, which ran for 7 to 11 cycles, a sample-barcoded 5' primer and a J-beta primer mix were used. TCRdb reprocessed the 5' RACE reads via MiXCR and lists one record per CDR3 protein. This sample has hundreds of thousands of distinct CDR3 sequences, with about 62% found just once. Sequenced input: blood. The chain has TRBV4-2 and TRBJ2-2, with D perhaps matching TRBD2 (6 bases). The receptor was isolated from a man aged 30 to 39 in good health. The DNA of the CDR3 is TGTGCCAGCAGCCAAGCCACCCGGGACTTCAACACCGGGGAGCTGTTTTTT. Protein: CASSQATRDFNTGELFF.